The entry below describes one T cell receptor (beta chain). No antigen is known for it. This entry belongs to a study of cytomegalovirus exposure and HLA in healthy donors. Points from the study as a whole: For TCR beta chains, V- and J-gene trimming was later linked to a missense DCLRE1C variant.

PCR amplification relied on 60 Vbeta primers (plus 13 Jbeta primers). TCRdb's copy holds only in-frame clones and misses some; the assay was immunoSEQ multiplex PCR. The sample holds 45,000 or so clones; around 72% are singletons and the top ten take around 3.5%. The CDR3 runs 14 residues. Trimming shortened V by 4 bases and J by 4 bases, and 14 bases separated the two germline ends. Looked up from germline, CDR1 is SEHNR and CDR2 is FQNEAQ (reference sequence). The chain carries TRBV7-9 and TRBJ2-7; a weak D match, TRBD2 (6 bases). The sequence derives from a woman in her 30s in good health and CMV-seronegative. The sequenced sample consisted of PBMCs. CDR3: CASSSPEGEYEQYF. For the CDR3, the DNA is TGTGCCAGCAGCTCCCCGGAGGGAGAGTACGAGCAGTACTTC. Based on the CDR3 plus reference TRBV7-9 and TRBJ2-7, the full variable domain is DTGVSQNPRHKITKRGQNVTFRCDPISEHNRLYWYRQTLGQGPEFLTYFQNEAQLEKSRLLSDRFSAERPKGSFSTLEIQRTEQGDSAMYLCASSSPEGEYEQYFGPGTRLTVT.